This record concerns one T cell receptor (beta chain) sequence. No antigen is known for it. Primers for the PCR totalled 60 Vbeta and 13 Jbeta. Produced via immunoSEQ multiplex PCR; TCRdb's table is partial and in-frame only. The sample carries 110,000 or so clones, 83% recorded once. This specimen belongs to a study of cytomegalovirus exposure and HLA in healthy donors. Trimming removed 7 bases from V and 6 bases from J; junction bases left unmatched: 6. This CDR3 region has 14 residues. CDR1 and CDR2 from the germline V gene are SGHRS and YFSETQ. General observations from the study: An analysis that came later showed most CMV-associated TCR beta chains appearing HLA-restricted.

This receptor was taken from a young man in good health and CMV-seronegative. The sample was PBMCs. This rearrangement joins TRBV5-1 to TRBJ2-2; TRBD2 matches 10 bases. The chain's CDR3 is CASGTLAGPGELFF. CDR3 coding DNA: TGCGCCAGCGGGACACTAGCGGGACCCGGGGAGCTGTTTTTT.